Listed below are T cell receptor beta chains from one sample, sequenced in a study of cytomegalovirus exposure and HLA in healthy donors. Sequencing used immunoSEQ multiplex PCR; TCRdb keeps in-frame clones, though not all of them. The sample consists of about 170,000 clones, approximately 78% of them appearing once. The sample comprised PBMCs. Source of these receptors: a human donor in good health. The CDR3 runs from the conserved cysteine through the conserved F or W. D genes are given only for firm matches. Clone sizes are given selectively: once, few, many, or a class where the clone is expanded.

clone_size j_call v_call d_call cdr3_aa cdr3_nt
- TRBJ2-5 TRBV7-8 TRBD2 CASSQAGGRGTQYF TGTGCCAGCAGCCAAGCGGGGGGGCGGGGGACCCAGTACTTC
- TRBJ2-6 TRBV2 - CAGTPGGRSGANVPTF TGTGCCGGTACCCCAGGGGGGCGCTCTGGGGCCAACGTCCCGACTTTC
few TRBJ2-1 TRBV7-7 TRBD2 CASSLAGDNEQFF TGTGCTAGCAGCTTGGCGGGGGACAATGAGCAGTTCTTC
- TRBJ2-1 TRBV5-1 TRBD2 CASSFRLAGGYNEQFF TGCGCCAGCAGCTTCAGACTAGCGGGGGGTTACAATGAGCAGTTCTTC
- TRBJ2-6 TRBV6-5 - CASSRGSSGANVLTF TGTGCCAGCAGCCGAGGGTCCTCTGGGGCCAACGTCCTGACTTTC
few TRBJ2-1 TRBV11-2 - CASSVRRGANNEQFF TGTGCCAGCAGCGTCCGCCGGGGGGCCAACAATGAGCAGTTCTTC
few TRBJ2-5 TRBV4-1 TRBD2 CASSQESSGGLQETQYF TGCGCCAGCAGCCAAGAGTCTAGCGGGGGGCTCCAAGAGACCCAGTACTTC
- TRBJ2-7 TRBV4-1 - CASSQQQGGSLEQYF TGCGCCAGCAGCCAACAACAGGGAGGGTCCCTCGAGCAGTACTTC
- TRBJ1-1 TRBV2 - CASSAWPGGNTEAFF TGTGCCAGCAGTGCTTGGCCGGGGGGAAACACTGAAGCTTTCTTT
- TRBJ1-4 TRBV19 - CASSIDLQSKNEKLFF TGTGCCAGTAGTATAGACCTACAGAGCAAGAATGAAAAACTGTTTTTT
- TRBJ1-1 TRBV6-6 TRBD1 CASRPTQGTEAFF TGTGCCAGCAGACCAACACAGGGGACCGAAGCTTTCTTT
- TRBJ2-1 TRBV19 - CASSHLPSSYNEQFF TGTGCCAGTAGCCACCTCCCCAGCTCCTACAATGAGCAGTTCTTC
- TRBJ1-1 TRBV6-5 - CASIRPGDLKAFF TGTGCCAGCATCCGCCCGGGAGACCTTAAAGCTTTCTTT
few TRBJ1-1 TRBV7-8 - CASSRREGEGTEAFF TGTGCCAGCAGCAGACGGGAAGGGGAGGGCACTGAAGCTTTCTTT
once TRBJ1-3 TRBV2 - CASRRQSSGNTIYF TGTGCCAGCAGAAGACAGTCCTCTGGAAACACCATATATTTT
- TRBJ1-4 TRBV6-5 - CASSYSTGQQGLFF TGTGCCAGCAGTTACTCAACCGGACAGCAGGGTCTGTTTTTT
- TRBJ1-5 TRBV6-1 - CASRGRVSNQPQHF TGTGCCAGCAGGGGCAGGGTGAGCAATCAGCCCCAGCATTTT
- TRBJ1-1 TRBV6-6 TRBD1 CASTSQTGVTEAFF TGTGCCAGCACTTCGCAGACAGGGGTCACTGAAGCTTTCTTT
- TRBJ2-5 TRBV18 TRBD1 CASSRQGTQETQYF TGTGCCAGCTCCAGACAGGGAACTCAAGAGACCCAGTACTTC
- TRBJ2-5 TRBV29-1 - CSVGGSLQETQYF TGCAGCGTTGGAGGCAGCCTCCAAGAGACCCAGTACTTC
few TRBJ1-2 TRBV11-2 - CASSLGLGGLYYGYTF TGTGCCAGCAGCTTAGGCCTCGGGGGGCTCTACTATGGCTACACCTTC
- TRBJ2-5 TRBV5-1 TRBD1 CASSLGFEDRGRETQYF TGCGCCAGCAGCTTGGGGTTCGAGGACAGGGGGCGAGAGACCCAGTACTTC
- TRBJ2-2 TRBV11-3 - CASSSREENTGELFF TGTGCCAGCAGCTCCCGGGAAGAGAACACCGGGGAGCTGTTTTTT
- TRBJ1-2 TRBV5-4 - CASSNPRPGGVDGYTF TGTGCCAGCAGCAACCCGCGCCCAGGCGGGGTGGATGGCTACACCTTC
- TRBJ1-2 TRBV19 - CASSMNRDGYTF TGTGCCAGTAGTATGAACAGGGATGGCTACACCTTC
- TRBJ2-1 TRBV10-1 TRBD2 CASSPSGGATNMVQFF TGCGCCAGCAGCCCTAGCGGGGGGGCTACGAATATGGTGCAGTTCTTC
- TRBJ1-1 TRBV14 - CASSPLWNTEAFF TGTGCCAGCAGCCCTCTGTGGAACACTGAAGCTTTCTTT
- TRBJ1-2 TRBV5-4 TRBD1 CASSLVVTGVWGYTF TGTGCCAGCAGCTTGGTAGTGACAGGGGTGTGGGGCTACACCTTC
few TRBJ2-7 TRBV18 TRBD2 CASSPPPSGGAGYEQYF TGTGCCAGCTCACCACCTCCAAGCGGGGGGGCCGGCTACGAGCAGTACTTC
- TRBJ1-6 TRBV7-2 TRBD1 CASTPTGDAGSPLHF TGTGCCAGCACTCCCACAGGGGACGCAGGTTCACCCCTCCACTTT
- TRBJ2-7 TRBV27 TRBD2 CASRLSGDHYEQYF TGTGCCAGCAGACTAAGCGGGGATCACTACGAGCAGTACTTC
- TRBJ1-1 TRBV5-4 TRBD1 CASRGDRVGFYNAFF TGTGCCAGCAGAGGAGACAGGGTAGGTTTTTATAATGCTTTCTTT
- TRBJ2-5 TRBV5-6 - CASSLVSEETQYF TGTGCCAGCAGCTTGGTCTCGGAAGAGACCCAGTACTTC
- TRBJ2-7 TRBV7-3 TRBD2 CASRTSGESYEQYF TGTGCCAGCAGGACTAGCGGGGAGTCCTACGAGCAGTACTTC
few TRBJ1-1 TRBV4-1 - CASSQDPGGQVTEAFF TGCGCCAGCAGCCAAGATCCCGGGGGGCAGGTCACTGAAGCTTTCTTT
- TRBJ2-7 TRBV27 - CASSTTGKGIYEQYF TGTGCCAGCAGCACCACAGGGAAGGGAATCTACGAGCAGTACTTC
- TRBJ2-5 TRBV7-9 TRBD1 CASSLGGTGAYQYF TGTGCCAGCAGCTTAGGAGGGACAGGGGCGTATCAGTACTTC
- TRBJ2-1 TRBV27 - CAASGGNYNEQFF TGTGCCGCCTCCGGGGGTAACTACAATGAGCAGTTCTTC
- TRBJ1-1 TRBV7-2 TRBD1 CASSPQGAVNTEAFF TGTGCCAGCAGCCCACAGGGGGCCGTGAACACTGAAGCTTTCTTT
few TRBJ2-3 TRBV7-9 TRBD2 CASSWGGGDTQYF TGTGCCAGCAGCTGGGGGGGTGGGGATACGCAGTATTTT
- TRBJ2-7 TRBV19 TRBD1 CAEGGTGPYEQYF TGTGCCGAAGGAGGGACAGGCCCCTACGAGCAGTACTTC
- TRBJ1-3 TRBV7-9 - CASSWPGQGHSGNTIYF TGTGCCAGCAGCTGGCCGGGTCAGGGCCACTCTGGAAACACCATATATTTT
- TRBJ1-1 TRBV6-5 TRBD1 CASSRDRVNTEAFF TGTGCCAGCAGTCGAGACAGGGTGAACACTGAAGCTTTCTTT
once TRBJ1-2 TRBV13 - CASSQLGGYTF TGTGCCAGCAGCCAACTCGGGGGGTATACCTTC
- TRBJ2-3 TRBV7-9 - CASSSSTGELTDTQYF TGTGCCAGCAGCAGTAGCACAGGAGAACTCACAGATACGCAGTATTTT
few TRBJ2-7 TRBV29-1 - CSGKRGGPSYEQYF TGCAGCGGTAAGAGGGGGGGTCCCTCCTACGAGCAGTACTTC
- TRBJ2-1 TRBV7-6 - CASSLAAGARGGEQFF TGTGCCAGCAGCTTAGCGGCGGGGGCCCGTGGGGGTGAGCAGTTCTTC
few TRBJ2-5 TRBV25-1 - CASSSQGGRETQYF TGTGCCAGCAGTAGCCAGGGAGGACGAGAGACCCAGTACTTC
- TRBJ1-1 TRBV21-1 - CASSSQAGGGELNTEAFF TGTGCCAGCAGCTCCCAGGCGGGGGGAGGGGAACTGAACACTGAAGCTTTCTTT
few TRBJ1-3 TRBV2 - CASSGDSGNTIYF TGTGCCAGCAGTGGAGACTCTGGAAACACCATATATTTT
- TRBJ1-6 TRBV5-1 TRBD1 CASSSGQKNDYNSPLHF TGCGCCAGCAGCTCGGGACAGAAAAATGACTATAATTCACCCCTCCACTTT
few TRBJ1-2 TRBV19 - CASTGTQGRNGYTF TGTGCCAGTACGGGAACGCAGGGGCGTAATGGCTACACCTTC
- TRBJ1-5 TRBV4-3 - CASSQGRGGNQPQHF TGCGCCAGCAGCCAAGGCCGGGGGGGCAATCAGCCCCAGCATTTT
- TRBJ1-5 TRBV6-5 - CASRPDRNNQPQHF TGTGCCAGCAGGCCCGACAGAAACAATCAGCCCCAGCATTTT
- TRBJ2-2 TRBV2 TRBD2 CASSEVAGANTGELFF TGTGCCAGCAGTGAAGTAGCGGGGGCGAACACCGGGGAGCTGTTTTTT
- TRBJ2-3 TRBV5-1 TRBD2 CASSSGLAGGDTDTQYF TGCGCCAGCAGCTCGGGACTAGCGGGGGGGGACACAGATACGCAGTATTTT
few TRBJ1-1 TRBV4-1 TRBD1 CASSQASGTAMNTEAFF TGCGCCAGCAGCCAAGCCTCGGGGACAGCTATGAACACTGAAGCTTTCTTT
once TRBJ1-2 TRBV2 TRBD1 CASSTGGTGYGYTF TGTGCCAGCAGTACAGGGGGGACTGGCTATGGCTACACCTTC
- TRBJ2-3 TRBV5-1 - CASSLEGRQLDTQYF TGCGCCAGCAGCTTGGAGGGGCGACAGTTAGATACGCAGTATTTT
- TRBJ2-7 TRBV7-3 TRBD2 CASSLQSAGGRCEQYF TGTGCCAGCAGCTTACAGTCTGCGGGGGGACGCTGCGAGCAGTACTTC